This TCR beta chain was found in a study (dated by TCRdb to the mid-2010s). For the wider study: The study examined whether tumor-infiltrating Tregs in breast cancer are drawn from blood Tregs or arise in situ by conversion from other CD4+ T cell subsets.

This clonotype was seen a few times. Its specific antigen is unknown. No base qualities exist here, and no much larger clone lies one base off it. Summary of the overall study and its limitations: The TCR gene usage of tumor memory CD4+ T cells clustered together with blood and lymph node memory CD4+ cells and with lymph node naive CD4+ cells. The larger-cohort validation was restricted to a single TCR beta V-J rearrangement rather than whole repertoires. The TCR alpha and beta sequences of tumor-infiltrating Tregs showed the greatest overlap with tumor naive CD4+ T cells, followed by blood naive CD4+ T cells.

Full-length TCR variable regions were amplified by 5' RACE PCR with constant-region reverse primers, and semi-nested PCR with Nested Universal Primer A was subsequently performed. The ReliaPrep RNA Cell Miniprep System was used to extract total RNA, which was then reverse transcribed into 5'RACE-ready cDNA with the SMARTer RACE 5'/3' Kit. An Illumina MiSeq was used to sequence the full-length TCR alpha and beta libraries, which had been barcoded with multiplex adaptors. In the paper's pipeline: For each of nine subset-tissue groups, sequencing data from the five patients were combined, and the groups were compared by unsupervised clustering of TCR gene usage. The Morisita-Horn index was used to calculate repertoire similarity, with shared sequences weighted by how much each contributed to each repertoire. TCRdb's own reprocessing of the public reads used fastp at Q25 and MiXCR and kept productive beta chains. Every distinct CDR3 protein forms one entry, paired with its most common genes and DNA. These V and J calls rely on TCRdb rather than the paper's analysis. The sample table lists 35,000 to 45,000 distinct CDR3 sequences, 22% of them with a count of one. 4.3% of the sample is taken by the ten largest.

Cells that were CD4+CD25+CD127-/low were isolated as Tregs. Tregs, naive and memory CD4+ T cells from tumor, blood and ipsilateral draining lymph nodes of five breast cancer patients underwent full-length TCR alpha and beta sequencing. Tumor tissue and lymph nodes from ipsilateral axillary dissection were perfused with PBS, minced and digested with collagenase I and hyaluronidase. Mononuclear cells from lymph nodes or approximately 50 ml of peripheral blood were isolated by Ficoll density gradient centrifugation. Sorted cell populations were confirmed by FACS to exceed 90% purity. Sequencing was carried out using Tregs sorted from a lymph node. This sequence originates from a female donor with breast cancer.

The CDR3 is CASSQNAGGTYEQYF. The nucleotide sequence is given as TGTGCCAGCAGCCAAAATGCAGGGGGAACCTACGAGCAGTACTTC. The rearranged segments are TRBV3-1 and TRBJ2-7, and 7 bases in between align with TRBD1. The germline V gene (reference sequence) provides CDR1 LGHDT and CDR2 YNNKEL. After removal of 2 bases from V and 2 bases from J, the junction retains 6 bases not matched to a gene. Including cysteine and phenylalanine, the CDR3 has 15 amino acids. Kept here is only the CDR3 DNA, which spans 45 bases and is read in frame from base 1.